These 27 T cell receptor beta chains were all obtained from the same sample, sequenced in a study of blood T cell repertoires in COVID-19. Clones were sequenced by immunoSEQ multiplex PCR, and TCRdb holds only the in-frame ones, with some missing. The profile shows more than 200,000 clones, more than 85% of them singletons. The sample taken for sequencing was peripheral blood. These receptors all stem from a woman in her fifties or sixties with COVID-19, enrolled during active disease.

This sequence joins TRBV5-6 and TRBJ2-3; 9 bases fit TRBD2. The CDR3 sequence is 15 residues long. Germline V gives CDR1 SGHDT, CDR2 YYEEEE. V was clipped by 2 bases and J by 3 bases; unmatched bases: 4. The CDR3 bases are TGTGCCAGCAGCTTTCGGACTAGCGTAACAGATACGCAGTATTTT. It translates to CASSFRTSVTDTQYF.

The chain employs TRBV5-4 and TRBJ1-2; 9 bases are shared with TRBD1. The J segment lost 8 bases and the V segment lost 4 bases, leaving 6 bases of the junction unmatched. CDR3 length equals 13 residues. Germline assignment: CDR1 SGHNT and CDR2 YYREEE (reference sequence). The CDR3 DNA reads TGTGCCAGCAGCAAACAGGGGGCAGGCGGCTACACCTTC. Residues: CASSKQGAGGYTF.

This clone was observed once. The rearrangement links TRBV5-4 to TRBJ2-1; 10 nucleotides line up with TRBD2. The length of the CDR3 is 17 residues. Germline values: CDR1 SGHNT, CDR2 YYREEE (reference sequence). V was pared by 2 bases and J by 0 bases, with 5 bases of the junction left unmatched. CDR3 sequence: CASSFTAGGSSYNEQFF. DNA for the CDR3: TGTGCCAGCAGCTTCACAGCGGGAGGGAGCTCCTACAATGAGCAGTTCTTC.

This clone occurred a few times. This chain connects TRBV6-1 to TRBJ1-1; 8 positions agree with TRBD1. Per germline, CDR1 MNHNS and CDR2 SASEGT. This CDR3 spans 15 amino acids. J lost 3 bases, V lost 2 bases, and 5 bases had no gene match. In DNA, the CDR3 is TGTGCCAGCAGTGAAACGACAGGGGTGGACACTGAAGCTTTCTTT. The encoded protein is CASSETTGVDTEAFF.

V usage is TRBV7-8 and J usage is TRBJ1-4; no definite D call. CDR3 size: 14 residues. Germline V gives CDR1 SGHVS, CDR2 FQNEAQ. Trimming removed 5 bases from V and 0 bases from J, with 7 bases in between. The DNA of the CDR3 is TGTGCCAGCAGCCCCCGGGCAACTAATGAAAAACTGTTTTTT. It specifies CASSPRATNEKLFF. The full variable domain, with the rest looked up from reference TRBV7-8 and TRBJ1-4, is GAGVSQSPRYKVAKRGQDVALRCDPISGHVSLFWYQQALGQGPEFLTYFQNEAQLDKSGLPSDRFFAERPEGSVSTLKIQRTQQEDSAVYLCASSPRATNEKLFFGSGTQLSVL.

Here the CDR3 reads CASSQTATEAFF. DNA for the CDR3: TGTGCCAGCAGTCAAACAGCCACTGAAGCTTTCTTT. V is TRBV12-3 or TRBV12-4 and J is TRBJ1-1; D remains ambiguous. The CDR3 is made up of 12 amino acids. Trimming pared 5 bases from V and 4 bases from J, leaving 8 bases between.

The V call is TRBV5-8, the J call TRBJ2-7; TRBD2 is a possible D gene (5 bases). Germline values: CDR1 SGHTS, CDR2 YDEGEE. V lost 4 bases and J 4 bases, leaving 15 bases between the germline ends. This CDR3 has 14 amino acids. DNA of the CDR3: TGTGCCAGCAGCCCGGCGGGCCGCTTGTACGAGCAGTACTTC. Translating gives CASSPAGRLYEQYF. Based on the CDR3 plus reference TRBV5-8 and TRBJ2-7, the full variable domain is EAGVTQSPTHLIKTRGQQATLRCSPISGHTSVYWYQQALGLGLQFLLWYDEGEERNRGNFPPRFSGRQFPNYSSELNVNALELEDSALYLCASSPAGRLYEQYFGPGTRLTVT.

This clone was counted once. V is TRBV19 and J is TRBJ1-5; a weak D match, TRBD1 (6 bases). The V gene's germline CDR1 is LNHDA and CDR2 SQIVND (reference sequence). This CDR3 comprises 14 residues. The V end lost 6 bases, the J end lost 7 bases, and 16 bases lay between the germline ends. The CDR3, as DNA: TGTGCCAGTAGCATTCGCAGGGGAAGGCAGCCCCAGCATTTT. It specifies CASSIRRGRQPQHF.

The rearrangement uses TRBV19 and TRBJ1-1; D unclear. The germline V gene encodes CDR1 LNHDA and CDR2 SQIVND (reference sequence). CDR3 length: 14 amino acids. V was clipped by 1 base and J by 6 bases, with 12 bases between them. CDR3 sequence (DNA): TGTGCCAGTAGTATAGTCGCGATCAGGTCTGAAGCTTTCTTT. Translating gives CASSIVAIRSEAFF.

The gene calls are TRBV6-2 or TRBV6-3 and TRBJ2-1; TRBD2 agrees at 13 bases. The CDR3 runs 16 residues. After removal of 4 bases from V and 8 bases from J, the junction contained 8 bases not matched to a gene. Germline V gene lookup returns CDR1 MNHEY and CDR2 SVGEGT. CDR3 protein: CASSSRTSGGPHEQFF. The CDR3 region has the DNA TGTGCCAGCAGTTCTAGGACTAGCGGGGGACCGCATGAGCAGTTCTTC.

The J gene is TRBJ2-7, the V gene TRBV7-2; TRBD2 matches 8 bases. Trimming at V came to 1 base and at J to 5 bases, leaving 7 bases not matched to a gene. The CDR3 spans 15 residues. Germline loops: CDR1 SGHTA, CDR2 FQGNSA. The CDR3 coding sequence is TGTGCCAGCAGCTTAGTGGCGGGGGGCGGGAACGAGCAGTACTTC. This sequence encodes CASSLVAGGGNEQYF.

The chain couples TRBV28 to TRBJ2-7; 9 bases match TRBD1. V was clipped by 2 bases and J by 5 bases; unmatched bases: 4. Germline V gives CDR1 MDHEN, CDR2 SYDVKM. The CDR3 spans 14 residues. CDR3 in amino acids: CASSLGTGSHEQYF. In DNA form, the CDR3 reads TGTGCCAGCAGTTTAGGGACAGGGTCCCACGAGCAGTACTTC.

This sequence joins TRBV29-1 and TRBJ2-3; TRBD2 matches 7 bases. Trimming cost V 6 bases and J 2 bases; bases outside gene matches: 8. This CDR3 is 14 amino acids long. Germline assignment: CDR1 SQVTM and CDR2 ANQGSEA. CDR3 nucleotides: TGCAGCGTAGGGCGGGGGATAGACACAGATACGCAGTATTTT. Translation: CSVGRGIDTDTQYF.

J is TRBJ1-5 and V is TRBV6-1; 7 nucleotides line up with TRBD1. The CDR3 has 15 residues. Trimming removed 3 bases from V and 4 bases from J; junction bases left unmatched: 6. Germline V CDR1 and CDR2: MNHNS, SASEGT. The CDR3 region has the DNA TGTGCCAGCAGTGAGAGGGGACAGCTTAATCAGCCCCAGCATTTT. As protein: CASSERGQLNQPQHF.

The chain employs TRBV3-1 (or the pseudogene TRBV3-2) and TRBJ2-1; TRBD2 aligns across 8 bases. This CDR3 is built from 15 residues. V gave up 1 base and J gave up 8 bases; unmatched junction bases: 7. Germline V gene data show CDR1 as LGHDT and CDR2 as YNNKEL (reference sequence). In DNA, the CDR3 is TGTGCCAGCAGCCAAGCAGCGGGAGTAGGCGATGAGCAGTTCTTC. Residues: CASSQAAGVGDEQFF.

The chain has TRBV5-1 and TRBJ1-2; 8 nucleotides match TRBD1. Germline V gene lookup returns CDR1 SGHRS and CDR2 YFSETQ. The length of the CDR3 is 13 residues. V trimming: 0 bases; J trimming: 13 bases; junction bases outside the gene matches: 8. The CDR3 DNA reads as TGCGCCAGCAGCTTGGCGGACAGGGAGGTTTGCACCTTC. Protein product: CASSLADREVCTF.

Ten or more counts support this clone. The rearrangement uses TRBV7-3 and TRBJ1-1; a weak D match, TRBD1 (6 bases). CDR1 is SGHTA, CDR2 FQGTGA, per germline. The CDR3 length is 13 residues. Trimming took 3 bases from V and 6 from J, leaving 11 bases between them. CDR3 protein: CASSFTGIAEAFF. In DNA form, the CDR3 reads TGTGCCAGCAGCTTCACAGGGATCGCTGAAGCTTTCTTT.

This chain connects TRBV6-5 to TRBJ2-7; 8 positions match TRBD1. The CDR3 loop spans 15 amino acids. The germline gives CDR1 MNHEY, CDR2 SVGAGI. J was trimmed by 4 bases and V by 0 bases; bases with no gene match: 5. CDR3 sequence reads: CASSYSGTGKYEQYF. The CDR3, as DNA: TGTGCCAGCAGTTACTCGGGGACAGGAAAATACGAGCAGTACTTC.

This chain connects TRBV19 to TRBJ1-1, with TRBD1 identical over 7 bases. Germline CDR1 and CDR2: LNHDA and SQIVND (reference sequence). Trimming at V came to 4 bases and at J to 1 base, leaving 3 bases not matched to a gene. The CDR3 covers 14 residues. CDR3 bases: TGTGCCAGTAGTAAAGACAGGGCGAACACTGAAGCTTTCTTT. Its protein product is CASSKDRANTEAFF.

V gene TRBV9 combines with J gene TRBJ2-7; 13 bases are a match to TRBD2. CDR3 length: 15 residues. V gave up 3 bases and J gave up 3 bases; unmatched junction bases: 3. Germline V gene data show CDR1 as SGDLS and CDR2 as YYNGEE. CDR3 protein: CASSEGTSGNYEQYF. The CDR3 DNA sequence: TGTGCCAGCAGCGAGGGGACTAGCGGGAACTACGAGCAGTACTTC.

This clone came up a few times. The CDR3 sequence: CASSLKRGRSSTEQYF. The DNA of the CDR3 is TGTGCCAGCAGTTTAAAGAGGGGGCGTTCGTCTACCGAGCAGTACTTC. The genes are TRBV28 and TRBJ2-7, with TRBD1 matching 7 bases. Germline V gives CDR1 MDHEN, CDR2 SYDVKM. The CDR3 extends over 16 amino acids. Unmatched junction bases numbered 13, after V lost 2 bases and J lost 6 bases.

This clone was seen just once. The J gene is TRBJ2-7, the V gene TRBV6-5; D is undetermined. This CDR3 has 14 amino acids. Trimming cost V 8 bases and J 5 bases, with 19 bases left between them. Germline CDR1 and CDR2: MNHEY and SVGAGI. Written as DNA, the CDR3 is TGTGCCAGCGCCCTTGGTAGTCCGGGTGACGAGCAGTACTTC. This sequence encodes CASALGSPGDEQYF.

The chain is built from TRBV5-6 and TRBJ2-7, with TRBD2 matching 7 bases. CDR3 length: 15 amino acids. Germline-derived CDR1 and CDR2 are SGHDT and YYEEEE. V trimming: 3 bases; J trimming: 7 bases; junction bases outside the gene matches: 13. The chain's CDR3 is CASSYYRDYIGEQYF. The CDR3, as DNA: TGTGCCAGCAGCTACTACCGGGACTATATAGGGGAGCAGTACTTC. Looking up the rest from reference TRBV5-6 and TRBJ2-7 gives the full variable domain: DAGVTQSPTHLIKTRGQQVTLRCSPKSGHDTVSWYQQALGQGPQFIFQYYEEEERQRGNFPDRFSGHQFPNYSSELNVNALLLGDSALYLCASSYYRDYIGEQYFGPGTRLTVT.

This sequence joins TRBV30 and TRBJ1-5; D is uncertain. V was trimmed by 1 base and J by 2 bases, leaving 6 bases between them. The CDR3 contains 13 residues. Germline CDR1 and CDR2: GTSNPN and SVGIG (reference sequence). The CDR3 sequence: CAWSAGGNQPQHF. The CDR3 DNA is TGTGCCTGGAGTGCGGGAGGCAATCAGCCCCAGCATTTT.

Here the CDR3 DNA reads TGTGCCACCAGCAGAGATCTAAGGGGAAAAAGTGAAAAACTGTTTTTT. Its translation: CATSRDLRGKSEKLFF. V gene TRBV15 combines with J gene TRBJ1-4; TRBD1 might be the D (5 bases). The CDR3 totals 16 residues. Germline-derived CDR1 and CDR2 are LNHNV and YYDKDF (reference sequence). Trimming removed 0 bases at V and 7 bases at J, with 15 bases between.

The CDR3 protein is CAWRAPHSNQPQHF. Here the CDR3 DNA reads TGTGCCTGGAGAGCCCCCCATAGCAATCAGCCCCAGCATTTT. The chain joins TRBV30 to TRBJ1-5; D is uncertain. CDR1 GTSNPN and CDR2 SVGIG come from the germline V gene (reference sequence). V was pared by 3 bases and J by 0 bases, with 9 bases between. This CDR3 is 14 amino acids long.

This clone has only a few counts. The chain is built from TRBV18 and TRBJ1-1; 9 bases agree with TRBD1. In germline, CDR1 is KGHSH, CDR2 LQKENI. CDR3 length equals 16 residues. Unmatched junction bases numbered 6, after V lost 3 bases and J lost 1 base. The CDR3 DNA sequence: TGTGCCAGCTCACCGTCTCGGGACAGGGAGAACACTGAAGCTTTCTTT. It yields the protein CASSPSRDRENTEAFF. The full variable domain, with the rest looked up from reference TRBV18 and TRBJ1-1, is NAGVMQNPRHLVRRRGQEARLRCSPMKGHSHVYWYRQLPEEGLKFMVYLQKENIIDESGMPKERFSAEFPKEGPSILRIQQVVRGDSAAYFCASSPSRDRENTEAFFGQGTRLTVV.